This TCR beta chain is from a study of blood T cell repertoires in COVID-19 (dated by TCRdb to about 2020). At the level of the whole study: Collaborator samples came from the United States, Italy and Spain and covered acute and convalescent phases of COVID-19. The material from the prospective study consisted of cDNA or gDNA derived from T cells, B-cell-depleted T cells, or PBMCs. Subjects who had been exposed to COVID-19, were actively infected with it, or had recovered from it provided the deeply sampled blood TCRbeta repertoires that made up the dataset. A freely available public database, intended as a resource for researchers studying the immune response to SARS-CoV-2, is where the repertoires were released. The samples were drawn from two sources: the first 160 participants of the ongoing ImmuneRACE study, and 1,000 to 1,500 subjects contributed by 6 global collaborators. Nearly every sample came with metadata listing a de-identified subject ID, COVID-19 status, age in years and sex. HLA class I and class II types, where available, came from metadata supplied by the sample provider rather than from assay-based typing.

This clone appeared once. Its cognate antigen has yet to be identified. Base qualities are missing; no much larger clone stands one base away. In the germline V gene, CDR1 corresponds to SGDLS and CDR2 to YYNGEE. The CDR3 has 15 amino acids, counting the end cysteine and phenylalanine. The only DNA kept is the CDR3, 45 bases in frame from the first base. V is cut by 0 bases and J by 6 bases, and the space between the germline ends is 16 bases. TCRbeta CDR3 regions were amplified from genomic DNA using the immunoSEQ Assay, a bias-controlled multiplex PCR. The paper's data handling went like this. The number of nucleated cells in each sample was estimated from the amplification of reference gene primers within the assay. To quantify the absolute abundance of each unique TCRbeta CDR3 rearrangement, sequence reads were collapsed and filtered. For each sample, productive Simpson clonality was calculated as the square root of Simpson's diversity index across productive rearrangements. This immuneACCESS table, as held by TCRdb, lists in-frame sequences with V and J called but not all clones. Of the missing ones, under half trace to an unresolved V gene in checked studies; the others have no known cause. V, J and clone size reflect that table, while D and trimming were determined from the DNA. This sample gives under 350,000 clones in total; 89% of them show up just once. Less than 2.5% of the sample is taken by the ten largest.

Collaborating institutions collected whole blood in K2EDTA tubes following their own protocols. For TCRbeta analysis, collaborators shipped samples as frozen whole blood, isolated PBMCs, or DNA extracted from either of those sample types. The paper's findings and limits, for the study overall: How much clinical and demographic metadata was included differed by source and by participant, and the metadata was provided uncurated.

The receptor comes from a man over 45 with acute or convalescent COVID-19. Sequenced input: peripheral blood. The rearranged chain carries TRBV9 and TRBJ2-7; a tentative D call is TRBD1 (6 bases match). The nucleotide sequence is TGTGCCAGCAGCGTAGAAGGGGGACCCTGGGGCGAGCAGTACTTC. It codes for CASSVEGGPWGEQYF.